Presented here are 21 T cell receptor beta chains from one specimen sequenced in a study of T cells expressing NK-cell markers. TCRdb reprocessed the 5' RACE reads, keeping one entry per CDR3 protein, no DNA. The table counts about 260,000 distinct CDR3 sequences; under 0.5% lies in the top ten. Specimen: blood T cells: a sorted CD56 or NKG2C T cell subset, CD4+ or CD8+ T cells, or bulk PBMC T cells (not recorded which). These receptors were obtained from a man between 18 and 29 years old in good health.

The V and J genes are TRBV20-1 and TRBJ2-7; there is no DNA to check the TCRdb D call of TRBD2. Per the germline V gene, CDR1 is DFQATT and CDR2 is SNEGSKA (reference sequence). The CDR3 has 14 amino acids. The chain's CDR3 is CSAIRGGFSYEQYF.

The chain links TRBV4-2 to TRBJ2-1; as DNA is missing, the TRBD2 call by TCRdb cannot be tested. Germline CDR1 reads LGHNA; CDR2 reads YNFKEQ. The CDR3 runs to 16 residues. CDR3 in amino acids: CASSQDEIAGGSEQFF.

This chain links TRBV15 with TRBJ1-2; the D call from TCRdb, TRBD1, cannot be confirmed without DNA. This CDR3 has 14 amino acids. Germline V lookup: CDR1 LNHNV, CDR2 YYDKDF (reference sequence). The CDR3 sequence: CATSRGQVHYGYTF. The full variable domain, in which reference TRBV15 and TRBJ1-2 provide the parts outside the CDR3, is DAMVIQNPRYQVTQFGKPVTLSCSQTLNHNVMYWYQQKSSQAPKLLFHYYDKDFNNEADTPDNFQSRRPNTSFCFLDIRSPGLGDTAMYLCATSRGQVHYGYTFGSGTRLTVV.

This chain links TRBV10-3 with TRBJ2-6. This CDR3 comprises 16 residues. Germline assignment: CDR1 ENHRY and CDR2 SYGVKD. CDR3 residues: CAISESVNSGANVLTF.

This sequence joins TRBV24-1 and TRBJ2-2. This CDR3 is 15 amino acids long. Germline CDR1 KGHDR, CDR2 SFDVKD. CDR3 sequence: CATSDAGRKVGELFF.

The chain employs TRBV11-3 and TRBJ2-2; with no DNA, the TCRdb D assignment of TRBD2 cannot be verified. The CDR3 contains 15 residues. The germline CDR1 and CDR2 sequences are SGHNT and YENEEA. The CDR3 reads CASRLGRENTGELFF.

The chain recombines TRBV7-2 with TRBJ2-6; TCRdb's D gene call, TRBD2, goes unchecked for lack of DNA. CDR1 and CDR2 (germline): SGHTA, FQGNSA. The CDR3 extends over 18 amino acids. The CDR3 sequence is CASSPALGRSSGANVLTF.

This chain uses TRBV7-2 with TRBJ2-6. The germline V gene encodes CDR1 SGHTA and CDR2 FQGNSA. The CDR3 consists of 17 residues. CDR3 sequence: CASSLGVSSSGANVLTF.

This rearrangement joins TRBV29-1 to TRBJ2-3; TCRdb calls TRBD1, which cannot be checked without DNA. This CDR3 region has 13 residues. From germline, CDR1 is SQVTM and CDR2 ANQGSEA. This chain's CDR3 is CSVGQGSTDTQYF.

The CDR3: CASSFRSELNTEAFF. The rearrangement joins TRBV12-3 or TRBV12-4 to TRBJ1-1. The CDR3 is 15 residues long.

V gene TRBV12-3 or TRBV12-4 combines with J gene TRBJ2-7; TCRdb's assignment of TRBD1 cannot be checked, as there is no DNA. This CDR3 has 14 amino acids. This CDR3 is CASSLRNRGAEQYF.

The chain couples TRBV28 to TRBJ2-5. The CDR3 covers 13 residues. Per germline, CDR1 MDHEN and CDR2 SYDVKM. CDR3 region: CASRLGTKETQYF.

The chain uses TRBV12-3 or TRBV12-4 and TRBJ1-1; there is no DNA to check the TCRdb D call of TRBD1. CDR3 length: 12 amino acids. The CDR3 is CASSPGGIEAFF.

This rearrangement joins TRBV9 to TRBJ2-7; TCRdb calls TRBD2, which cannot be checked without DNA. Germline V CDR1 and CDR2: SGDLS, YYNGEE. The CDR3 runs 13 residues. CDR3: CASSASGLYEQYF. The variable domain in full, completed from reference TRBV9 and TRBJ2-7, reads DSGVTQTPKHLITATGQRVTLRCSPRSGDLSVYWYQQSLDQGLQFLIQYYNGEERAKGNILERFSAQQFPDLHSELNLSSLELGDSALYFCASSASGLYEQYFGPGTRLTVT.

This chain joins TRBV12-3 or TRBV12-4 and TRBJ2-1; the D gene TCRdb calls, TRBD1, cannot be checked with no DNA. The CDR3 loop spans 15 amino acids. CDR3 sequence reads: CAGAVGQGGRDEQFF.

This chain joins TRBV14 and TRBJ2-7; TCRdb's D gene call, TRBD2, goes unchecked for lack of DNA. This CDR3 has 14 amino acids. Germline V gene sequence: CDR1 SGHDN, CDR2 FVKESK. The CDR3 sequence: CASSQWDFSYEQYF.

This chain's CDR3 is CASSQTNYGYTF. The chain recombines TRBV12-3 or TRBV12-4 with TRBJ1-2. This CDR3 has 12 residues.

The chain recombines TRBV5-6 with TRBJ1-2. CDR1 is SGHDT, CDR2 YYEEEE, per germline. This CDR3 is built from 15 residues. CDR3 region: CASSSRDFRTYGYTF.

The chain uses TRBV10-3 and TRBJ2-3. This CDR3 has 14 amino acids. Germline V gene sequence: CDR1 ENHRY, CDR2 SYGVKD. CDR3 region: CAISGVESTDTQYF.

The chain uses TRBV12-3 or TRBV12-4 and TRBJ2-2; TCRdb's D gene call, TRBD1, goes unchecked for lack of DNA. The CDR3 totals 16 residues. CDR3 sequence: CASRLTGTGNVGELFF.

The chain joins TRBV10-3 to TRBJ2-7; TCRdb proposes TRBD2, but this gene call is untestable without DNA. Germline CDR1 and CDR2: ENHRY and SYGVKD. There are 15 residues in the CDR3. The CDR3 loop is CAISEGLAGTYEQYF.